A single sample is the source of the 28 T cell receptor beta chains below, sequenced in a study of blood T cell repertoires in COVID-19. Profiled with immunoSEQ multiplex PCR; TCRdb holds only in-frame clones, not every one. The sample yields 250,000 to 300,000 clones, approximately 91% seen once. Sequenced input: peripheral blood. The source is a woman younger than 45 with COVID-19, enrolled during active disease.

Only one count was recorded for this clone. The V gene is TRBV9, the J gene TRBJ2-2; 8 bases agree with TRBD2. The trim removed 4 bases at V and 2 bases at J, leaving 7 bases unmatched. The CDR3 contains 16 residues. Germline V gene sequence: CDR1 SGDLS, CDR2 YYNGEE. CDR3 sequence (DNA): TGTGCCAGCAGCTCCCGGGTAGCGGGAAACACCGGGGAGCTGTTTTTT. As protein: CASSSRVAGNTGELFF.

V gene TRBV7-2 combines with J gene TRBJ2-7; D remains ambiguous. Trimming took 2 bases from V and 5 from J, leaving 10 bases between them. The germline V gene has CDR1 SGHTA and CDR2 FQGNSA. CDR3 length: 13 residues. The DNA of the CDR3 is TGTGCCAGCAGCTTAACGCGCGTAGACGAGCAGTACTTC. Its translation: CASSLTRVDEQYF. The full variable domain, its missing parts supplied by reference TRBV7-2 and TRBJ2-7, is GAGVSQSPSNKVTEKGKDVELRCDPISGHTALYWYRQSLGQGLEFLIYFQGNSAPDKSGLPSDRFSAERTGGSVSTLTIQRTQQEDSAVYLCASSLTRVDEQYFGPGTRLTVT.

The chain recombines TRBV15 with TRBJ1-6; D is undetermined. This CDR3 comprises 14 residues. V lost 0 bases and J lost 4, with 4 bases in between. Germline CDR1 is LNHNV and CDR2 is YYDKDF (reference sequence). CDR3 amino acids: CATSRDRYNSPLHF. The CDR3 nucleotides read TGTGCCACCAGCAGAGACAGGTATAATTCACCCCTCCACTTT.

The CDR3 DNA reads as TGTGCCAGCAGTATGGGGGGGAACACTGAAGCTTTCTTT. Protein: CASSMGGNTEAFF. The chain links TRBV2 to TRBJ1-1; TRBD1 might be the D (5 bases). The CDR3 length is 13 residues. With 5 bases removed from V and 1 base from J, the gap between germline ends came to 8 bases. Per the germline V gene, CDR1 is SNHLY and CDR2 is FYNNEI.

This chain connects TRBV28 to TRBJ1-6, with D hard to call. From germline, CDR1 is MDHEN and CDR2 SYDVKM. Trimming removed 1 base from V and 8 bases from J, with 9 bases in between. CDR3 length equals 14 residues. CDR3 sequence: CASSLFRRHSPLHF. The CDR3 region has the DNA TGTGCCAGCAGTTTATTCAGGCGCCATTCACCCCTCCACTTT.

The CDR3 bases are TGTGCCAGTACCACAGGGGGCTTTGCTGAAGCTTTCTTT. Protein product: CASTTGGFAEAFF. The chain recombines TRBV19 with TRBJ1-1, with 9 bases that match TRBD1. The CDR3 has 13 residues. The V and J ends lost 7 bases and 6 bases, in that order; junction bases with no gene match: 6. Germline V gene sequence: CDR1 LNHDA, CDR2 SQIVND (reference sequence).

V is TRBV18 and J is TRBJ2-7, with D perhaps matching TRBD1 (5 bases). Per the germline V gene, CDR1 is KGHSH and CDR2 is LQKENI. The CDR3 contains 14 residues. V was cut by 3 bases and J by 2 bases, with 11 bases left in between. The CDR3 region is CASSPSTGTYEQYF. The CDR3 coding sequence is TGTGCCAGCTCACCCTCCACAGGTACCTACGAGCAGTACTTC.

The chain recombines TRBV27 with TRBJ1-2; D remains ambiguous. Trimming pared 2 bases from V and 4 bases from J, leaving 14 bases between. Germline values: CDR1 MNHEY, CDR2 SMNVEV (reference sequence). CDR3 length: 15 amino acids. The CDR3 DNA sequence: TGTGCCAGCAGTTTAACAATAACAGCCGCCTATGGCTACACCTTC. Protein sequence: CASSLTITAAYGYTF.

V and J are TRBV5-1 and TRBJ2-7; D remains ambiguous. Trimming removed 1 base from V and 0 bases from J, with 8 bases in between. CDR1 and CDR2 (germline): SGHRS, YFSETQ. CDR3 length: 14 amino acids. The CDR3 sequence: CASSLSPGSYEQYF. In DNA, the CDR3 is TGCGCCAGCAGCTTGAGCCCGGGCTCCTACGAGCAGTACTTC.

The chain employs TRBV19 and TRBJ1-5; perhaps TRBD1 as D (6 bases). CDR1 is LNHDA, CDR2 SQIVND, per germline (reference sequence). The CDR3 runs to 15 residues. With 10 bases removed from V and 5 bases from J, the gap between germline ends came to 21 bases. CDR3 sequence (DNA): TGTGCCACTAATTCCGGGGGGGCGGGGGATCAGCCCCAGCATTTT. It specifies CATNSGGAGDQPQHF.

CDR3 nucleotides: TGTGCCAGCAGTTACGGAGGGGATCTTCAGCCCCAGCATTTT. It is translated as CASSYGGDLQPQHF. This rearrangement joins TRBV6-2 or TRBV6-3 to TRBJ1-5; a weak D match, TRBD1 (5 bases). The CDR3 is 14 residues long. Germline loops: CDR1 MNHEY, CDR2 SVGEGT. V lost 2 bases to trimming and J lost 6 bases, with 11 bases between them.

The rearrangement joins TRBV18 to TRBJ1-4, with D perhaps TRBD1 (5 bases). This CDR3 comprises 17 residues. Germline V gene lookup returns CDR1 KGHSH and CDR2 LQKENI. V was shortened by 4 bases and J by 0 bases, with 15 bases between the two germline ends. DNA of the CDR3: TGTGCCAGCTCACTCTTCGTCCCGGGGGCAACTAATGAAAAACTGTTTTTT. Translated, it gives CASSLFVPGATNEKLFF. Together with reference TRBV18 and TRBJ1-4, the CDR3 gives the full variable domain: NAGVMQNPRHLVRRRGQEARLRCSPMKGHSHVYWYRQLPEEGLKFMVYLQKENIIDESGMPKERFSAEFPKEGPSILRIQQVVRGDSAAYFCASSLFVPGATNEKLFFGSGTQLSVL.

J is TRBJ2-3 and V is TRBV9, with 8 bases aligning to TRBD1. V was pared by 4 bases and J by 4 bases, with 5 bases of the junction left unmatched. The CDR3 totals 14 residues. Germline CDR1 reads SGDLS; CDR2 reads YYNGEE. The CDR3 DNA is TGTGCCAGCAGCCCAAGACAGGGGCCAGATACGCAGTATTTT. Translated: CASSPRQGPDTQYF.

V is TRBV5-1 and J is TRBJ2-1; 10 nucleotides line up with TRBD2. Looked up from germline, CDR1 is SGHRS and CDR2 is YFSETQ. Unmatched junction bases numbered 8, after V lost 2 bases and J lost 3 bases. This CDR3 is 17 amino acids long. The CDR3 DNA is TGCGCCAGCAGCTTAGCGCTAGCGGGAGTTCTCTACAATGAGCAGTTCTTC. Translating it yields CASSLALAGVLYNEQFF.

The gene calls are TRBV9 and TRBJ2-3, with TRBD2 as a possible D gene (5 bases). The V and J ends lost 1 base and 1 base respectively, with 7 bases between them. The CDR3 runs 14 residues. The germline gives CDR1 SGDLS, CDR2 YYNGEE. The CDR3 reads CASSVSGGTDTQYF. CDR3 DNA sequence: TGTGCCAGCAGCGTATCCGGGGGCACAGATACGCAGTATTTT.

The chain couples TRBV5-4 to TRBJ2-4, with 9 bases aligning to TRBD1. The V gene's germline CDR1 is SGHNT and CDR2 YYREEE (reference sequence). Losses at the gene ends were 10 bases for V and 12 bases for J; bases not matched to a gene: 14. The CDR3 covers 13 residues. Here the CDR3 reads CADVGQGFGAQYF. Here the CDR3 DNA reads TGTGCCGACGTGGGACAGGGTTTTGGGGCTCAGTACTTC.

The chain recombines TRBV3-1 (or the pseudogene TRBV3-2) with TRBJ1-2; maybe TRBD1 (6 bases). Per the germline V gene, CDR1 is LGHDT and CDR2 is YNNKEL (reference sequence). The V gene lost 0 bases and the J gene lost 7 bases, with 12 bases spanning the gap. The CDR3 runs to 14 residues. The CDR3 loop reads CASSQDAGGRGYTF. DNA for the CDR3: TGTGCCAGCAGCCAAGATGCGGGGGGCCGTGGCTACACCTTC.

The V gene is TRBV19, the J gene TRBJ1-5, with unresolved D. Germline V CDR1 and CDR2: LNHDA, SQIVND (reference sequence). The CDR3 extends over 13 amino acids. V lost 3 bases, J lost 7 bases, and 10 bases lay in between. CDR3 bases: TGTGCCAGTAGTATTCAGAAGAAGCAGCCCCAGCATTTT. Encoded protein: CASSIQKKQPQHF.

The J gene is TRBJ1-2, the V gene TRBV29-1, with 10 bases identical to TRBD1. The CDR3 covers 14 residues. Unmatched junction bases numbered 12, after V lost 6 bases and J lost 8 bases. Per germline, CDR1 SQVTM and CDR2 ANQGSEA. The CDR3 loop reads CSVAGGQGDRGYTF. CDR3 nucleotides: TGCAGCGTGGCCGGAGGACAGGGGGACCGGGGCTACACCTTC.

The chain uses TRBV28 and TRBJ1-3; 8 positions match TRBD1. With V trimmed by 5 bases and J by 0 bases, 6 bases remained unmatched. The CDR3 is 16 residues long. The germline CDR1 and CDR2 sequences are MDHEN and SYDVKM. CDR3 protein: CASSPRTGLSGNTIYF. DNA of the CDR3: TGTGCCAGCAGTCCCCGGACAGGGCTCTCTGGAAACACCATATATTTT. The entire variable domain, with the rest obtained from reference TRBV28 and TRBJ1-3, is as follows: DVKVTQSSRYLVKRTGEKVFLECVQDMDHENMFWYRQDPGLGLRLIYFSYDVKMKEKGDIPEGYSVSREKKERFSLILESASTNQTSMYLCASSPRTGLSGNTIYFGEGSWLTVV.

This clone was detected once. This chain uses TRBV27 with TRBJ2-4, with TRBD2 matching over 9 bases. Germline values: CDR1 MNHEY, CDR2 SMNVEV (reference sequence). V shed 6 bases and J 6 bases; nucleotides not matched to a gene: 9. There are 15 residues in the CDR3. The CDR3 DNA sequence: TGTGCCAGCAGGCGACTAGCGGAGGGGAGAAACATTCAGTACTTC. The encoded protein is CASRRLAEGRNIQYF.

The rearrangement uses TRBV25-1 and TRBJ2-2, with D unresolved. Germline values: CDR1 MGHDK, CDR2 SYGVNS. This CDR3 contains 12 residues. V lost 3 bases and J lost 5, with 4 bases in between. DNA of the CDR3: TGTGCCAGCAGTGATCGTACCGGGGAGCTGTTTTTT. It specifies CASSDRTGELFF.

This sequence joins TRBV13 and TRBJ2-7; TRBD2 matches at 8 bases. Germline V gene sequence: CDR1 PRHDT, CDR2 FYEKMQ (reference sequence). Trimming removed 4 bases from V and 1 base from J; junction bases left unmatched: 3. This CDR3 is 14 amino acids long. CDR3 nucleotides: TGTGCCAGCAGCTCATTAGCGGGATCCTACGAGCAGTACTTC. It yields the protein CASSSLAGSYEQYF.

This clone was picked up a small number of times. In nucleotides, the CDR3 is TGCGCCAGCAGCGCTCTACCGACAGGGGGCTATCACGAGCAGTACTTC. This codes for CASSALPTGGYHEQYF. The gene calls are TRBV5-1 and TRBJ2-7, with TRBD1 matching over 10 bases. CDR1 and CDR2 (germline): SGHRS, YFSETQ. V was clipped by 4 bases and J by 5 bases; unmatched bases: 12. This CDR3 spans 16 amino acids.

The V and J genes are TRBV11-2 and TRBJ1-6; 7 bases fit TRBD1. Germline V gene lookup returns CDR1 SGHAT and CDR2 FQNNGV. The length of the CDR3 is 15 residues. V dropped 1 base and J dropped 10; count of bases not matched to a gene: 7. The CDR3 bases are TGTGCCAGCAGCTTAGCCGGCCAGGGGGAGTCACCCCTCCACTTT. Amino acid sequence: CASSLAGQGESPLHF.

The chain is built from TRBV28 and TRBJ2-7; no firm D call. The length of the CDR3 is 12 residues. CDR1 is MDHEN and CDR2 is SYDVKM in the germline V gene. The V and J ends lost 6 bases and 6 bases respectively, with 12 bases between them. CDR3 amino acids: CASRYPPGEQYF. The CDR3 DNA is TGTGCCAGCAGATACCCTCCGGGCGAGCAGTACTTC.

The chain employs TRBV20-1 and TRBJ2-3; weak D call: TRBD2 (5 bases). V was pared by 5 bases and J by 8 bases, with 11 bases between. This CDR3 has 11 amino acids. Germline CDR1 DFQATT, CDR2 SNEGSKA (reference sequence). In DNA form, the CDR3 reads TGCAGTGCTCAACTAGAGGGTACGCAGTATTTT. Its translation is CSAQLEGTQYF.

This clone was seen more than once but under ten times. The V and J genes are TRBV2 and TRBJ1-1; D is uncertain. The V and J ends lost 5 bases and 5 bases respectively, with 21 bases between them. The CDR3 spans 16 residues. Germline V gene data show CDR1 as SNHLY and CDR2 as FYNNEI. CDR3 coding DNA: TGTGCCAGCAGTCCGAACGGGTTGACCGGGGAGACTGAAGCTTTCTTT. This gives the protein CASSPNGLTGETEAFF.